These T cell receptor beta chains were read from a single sample in a study of blood T cell repertoires in COVID-19. The method was immunoSEQ multiplex PCR; TCRdb's version includes in-frame clones alone and lacks a portion of them. The data show about 190,000 clones, roughly 88% seen once. The sequenced material came from peripheral blood. Source of these receptors: a woman in her thirties or forties who had recovered from COVID-19. CDR3s include the opening cysteine and the closing phenylalanine or tryptophan. Fields, in order: V gene, D gene, clone size, J gene, CDR3 DNA, CDR3 protein. A D gene is named only where the DNA matches it firmly. Rows give clone size only sometimes, using once, few, many, or a class for an expanded clone.

v_call: TRBV6-6; d_call: TRBD2; clone_size: .; j_call: TRBJ2-1; cdr3_nt: TGTGCCAGCAGTTACTCGACTAGCGGGAGGGTGGGGTTCTTC; cdr3_aa: CASSYSTSGRVGFF
v_call: TRBV19; d_call: TRBD1; clone_size: .; j_call: TRBJ1-4; cdr3_nt: TGTGCCAGTAAAATAGGGACAGGGTTCGAAAAACTGTTTTTT; cdr3_aa: CASKIGTGFEKLFF
v_call: TRBV11-2; d_call: .; clone_size: .; j_call: TRBJ2-7; cdr3_nt: TGTGCCAGCAGCTTAGACAGGGTCGAGCAGTACTTC; cdr3_aa: CASSLDRVEQYF
v_call: TRBV2; d_call: .; clone_size: many; j_call: TRBJ1-2; cdr3_nt: TGTGCCAGCAGTGTGACAGGTCAGGATGGCTACACCTTC; cdr3_aa: CASSVTGQDGYTF
v_call: TRBV11-2; d_call: TRBD2; clone_size: .; j_call: TRBJ2-7; cdr3_nt: TGTGCCAGCAGCTGGACGGGTAGCGGGAGCTACGAGCAGTACTTC; cdr3_aa: CASSWTGSGSYEQYF
v_call: TRBV11-2; d_call: TRBD2; clone_size: .; j_call: TRBJ2-2; cdr3_nt: TGTGCCAGCAGCTTTAGACTAGCGGGAGGAACCGGGGAGCTGTTTTTT; cdr3_aa: CASSFRLAGGTGELFF
v_call: TRBV30; d_call: .; clone_size: .; j_call: TRBJ2-7; cdr3_nt: TGTGCCTGCTCTGCGGGTTTTGGAAATTCATTCTACGAGCAGTACTTC; cdr3_aa: CACSAGFGNSFYEQYF
v_call: TRBV27; d_call: TRBD2; clone_size: .; j_call: TRBJ2-1; cdr3_nt: TGTGCCAGCAGCAACTTAGCGGGAAACAATGAGCAGTTCTTC; cdr3_aa: CASSNLAGNNEQFF
v_call: TRBV27; d_call: TRBD2; clone_size: once; j_call: TRBJ2-1; cdr3_nt: TGTGCCAGCAGTACGGGAGGGACTCAGCAGTTCTTC; cdr3_aa: CASSTGGTQQFF
v_call: TRBV6-5; d_call: .; clone_size: .; j_call: TRBJ1-1; cdr3_nt: TGTGCCAGCAGTTACTCGGGGGGTCTTTCCACTGAAGCTTTCTTT; cdr3_aa: CASSYSGGLSTEAFF
v_call: TRBV5-4; d_call: .; clone_size: once; j_call: TRBJ1-6; cdr3_nt: TGTGCCAGCAGCTTGGGAGGGTTCGGTACTAATTCACCCCTCCACTTT; cdr3_aa: CASSLGGFGTNSPLHF
v_call: TRBV18; d_call: .; clone_size: .; j_call: TRBJ2-7; cdr3_nt: TGTGCCAGCTCATCAGGGACACCTTCCTACGAGCAGTACTTC; cdr3_aa: CASSSGTPSYEQYF
v_call: TRBV2; d_call: TRBD2; clone_size: .; j_call: TRBJ2-6; cdr3_nt: TGTGCCAGCAGTGAATCAAGGGCGGGGGCTGGGGCCAACGTCCTGACTTTC; cdr3_aa: CASSESRAGAGANVLTF
v_call: TRBV7-7; d_call: .; clone_size: .; j_call: TRBJ2-7; cdr3_nt: TGTGCCAGCAGCTTAGCGGCCTCCTACGAGCAGTACTTC; cdr3_aa: CASSLAASYEQYF
v_call: TRBV7-6; d_call: TRBD2; clone_size: .; j_call: TRBJ2-7; cdr3_nt: TGTGCCAGCAGCTCCGGGACTAGCGGCGCCTACGAGCAGTACTTC; cdr3_aa: CASSSGTSGAYEQYF
v_call: TRBV11-2; d_call: TRBD1; clone_size: .; j_call: TRBJ2-7; cdr3_nt: TGTGCCAGCAGCTTCGGACAGGGCTACGAGCAGTACTTC; cdr3_aa: CASSFGQGYEQYF
v_call: TRBV7-2; d_call: .; clone_size: many; j_call: TRBJ1-2; cdr3_nt: TGTGCCAGCAGCTCAAGGACAGAGACCTATGGCTACACCTTC; cdr3_aa: CASSSRTETYGYTF
v_call: TRBV5-1; d_call: TRBD1; clone_size: .; j_call: TRBJ1-5; cdr3_nt: TGCGCCAGCAGCTTGGACGGGACAGGTTATCAGCCCCAGCATTTT; cdr3_aa: CASSLDGTGYQPQHF
v_call: TRBV5-1; d_call: .; clone_size: .; j_call: TRBJ1-1; cdr3_nt: TGCGCCAGCAGCCTGTCTGGCCTGACAGGCCCGAACACTGAAGCTTTCTTT; cdr3_aa: CASSLSGLTGPNTEAFF
v_call: TRBV3-1/TRBV3-2; d_call: .; clone_size: .; j_call: TRBJ2-1; cdr3_nt: TGTGCCAGCAGCCAAGAACCAGGCCGCTCCTACAATGAGCAGTTCTTC; cdr3_aa: CASSQEPGRSYNEQFF
v_call: TRBV12-3/TRBV12-4; d_call: .; clone_size: .; j_call: TRBJ2-7; cdr3_nt: TGTGCCAGCAGTCCAGACGGCTCGACTCAGCAGTACTTC; cdr3_aa: CASSPDGSTQQYF
v_call: TRBV19; d_call: .; clone_size: .; j_call: TRBJ1-1; cdr3_nt: TGTGCCAGTAGTGCGGGGGGCTCGGGCACTGAAGCTTTCTTT; cdr3_aa: CASSAGGSGTEAFF
v_call: TRBV18; d_call: TRBD2; clone_size: .; j_call: TRBJ2-5; cdr3_nt: TGTGCCAGCTCACCATCAAGACGCCAGGGAGGGGAGACCCAGTACTTC; cdr3_aa: CASSPSRRQGGETQYF
v_call: TRBV14; d_call: TRBD1; clone_size: .; j_call: TRBJ2-5; cdr3_nt: TGTGCCAGCAGCCAAGGGACAGGGGCACGTTGGAACCAAGAGACCCAGTACTTC; cdr3_aa: CASSQGTGARWNQETQYF
v_call: TRBV27; d_call: TRBD1; clone_size: .; j_call: TRBJ1-1; cdr3_nt: TGTGCCAGCAGTTTAGAGCCAGGGGGACTGGCAGGCACTGAAGCTTTCTTT; cdr3_aa: CASSLEPGGLAGTEAFF
v_call: TRBV7-2; d_call: .; clone_size: .; j_call: TRBJ2-7; cdr3_nt: TGTGCCAGCAGCTCACGGGGTACCTACGAGCAGTACTTC; cdr3_aa: CASSSRGTYEQYF
v_call: TRBV20-1; d_call: TRBD2; clone_size: .; j_call: TRBJ2-1; cdr3_nt: TGCAGTGCTAGTAGCGGGAGAAACAATGAGCAGTTCTTC; cdr3_aa: CSASSGRNNEQFF
v_call: TRBV6-5; d_call: .; clone_size: .; j_call: TRBJ2-2; cdr3_nt: TGTGCCAGCAGGGCTGGGGTAGCGACGACCGGGGAGCTGTTTTTT; cdr3_aa: CASRAGVATTGELFF
v_call: TRBV10-3; d_call: .; clone_size: .; j_call: TRBJ1-1; cdr3_nt: TGTGCCATCGGGGGCGGCGGTACTGAAGCTTTCTTT; cdr3_aa: CAIGGGGTEAFF
v_call: TRBV5-4; d_call: .; clone_size: .; j_call: TRBJ2-1; cdr3_nt: TGTGCCAGCAGCTTGCCTCATAAACCAGGGGCTTACAATGAGCAGTTCTTC; cdr3_aa: CASSLPHKPGAYNEQFF
v_call: TRBV4-2; d_call: TRBD2; clone_size: .; j_call: TRBJ2-1; cdr3_nt: TGTGCCAGCAGCCAAGCCACTAGCGGGCCCCGGGCGCAGTTCTTC; cdr3_aa: CASSQATSGPRAQFF
v_call: TRBV19; d_call: TRBD2; clone_size: .; j_call: TRBJ2-1; cdr3_nt: TGTGCCAGTAGTTCGCTAGCGGGCCCATACAATGAGCAGTTCTTC; cdr3_aa: CASSSLAGPYNEQFF